Given below is one T cell receptor (beta chain) in context. Its target is not known. The data derive from a study of cytomegalovirus exposure and HLA in healthy donors. Study as a whole: One earlier analysis, a look at 150 million to 200 million T cells, found some 120 million unique TCR beta sequences.

Study outcomes and limitations: A later analysis reportedly identified an Asian-associated ancestry cluster as carrying fewer N-insertions than the 666-donor mean. Listed as cytomegalovirus-associated were about 160 TCR beta chains. Later analysis demonstrated an association between a missense DCLRE1C variant and TCR beta V- and J-gene trimming.

With 60 Vbeta and 13 Jbeta primers, the PCR was carried out. The protocol was immunoSEQ multiplex PCR, while the TCRdb copy is restricted to in-frame clones and leaves out a portion. The repertoire holds around 65,000 clones, with over 50% as singletons. The specimen sequenced was PBMCs. The clonotype originates from a man aged 25-40 years in good health and CMV-seronegative.

The CDR3 region is CASSLTDDEQYF. The CDR3 DNA is TGTGCCAGCAGTTTAACAGACGACGAGCAGTACTTC. The V and J genes are TRBV6-6 and TRBJ2-7; D unresolved. CDR1 and CDR2 (germline): MNHNY, SVGAGI (reference sequence). CDR3 length: 12 amino acids. Trimming removed 4 bases from V and 5 bases from J, with 9 bases in between.